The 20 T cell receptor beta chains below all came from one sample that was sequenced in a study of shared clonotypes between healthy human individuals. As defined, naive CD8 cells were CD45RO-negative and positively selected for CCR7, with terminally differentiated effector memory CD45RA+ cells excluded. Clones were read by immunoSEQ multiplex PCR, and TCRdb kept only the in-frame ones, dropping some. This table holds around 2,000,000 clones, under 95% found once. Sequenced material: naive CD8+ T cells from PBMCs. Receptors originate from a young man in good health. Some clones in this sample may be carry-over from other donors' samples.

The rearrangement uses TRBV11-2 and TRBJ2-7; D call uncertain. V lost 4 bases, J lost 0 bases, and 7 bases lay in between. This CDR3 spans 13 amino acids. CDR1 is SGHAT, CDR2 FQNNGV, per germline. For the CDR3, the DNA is TGTGCCAGCAGCTCAGCCGTCTCCTACGAGCAGTACTTC. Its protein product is CASSSAVSYEQYF.

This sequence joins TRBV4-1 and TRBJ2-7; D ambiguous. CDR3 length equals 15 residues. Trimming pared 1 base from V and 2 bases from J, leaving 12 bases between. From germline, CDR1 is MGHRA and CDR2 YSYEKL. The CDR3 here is CASSQGLSSTYEQYF. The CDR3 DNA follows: TGCGCCAGCAGCCAAGGACTCAGCTCCACCTACGAGCAGTACTTC.

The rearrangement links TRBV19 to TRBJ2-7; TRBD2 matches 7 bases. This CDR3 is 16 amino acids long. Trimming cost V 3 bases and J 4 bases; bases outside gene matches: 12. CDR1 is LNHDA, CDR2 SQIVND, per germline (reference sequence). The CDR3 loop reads CASSMREGGPLYEQYF. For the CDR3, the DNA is TGTGCCAGTAGTATGAGGGAGGGAGGGCCTTTATACGAGCAGTACTTC.

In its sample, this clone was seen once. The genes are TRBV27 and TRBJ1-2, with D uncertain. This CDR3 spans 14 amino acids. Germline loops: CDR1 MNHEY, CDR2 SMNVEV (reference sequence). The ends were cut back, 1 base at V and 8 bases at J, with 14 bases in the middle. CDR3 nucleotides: TGTGCCAGCAGTTTATTCCCTCAGGTGGACGGCTACACCTTC. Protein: CASSLFPQVDGYTF.

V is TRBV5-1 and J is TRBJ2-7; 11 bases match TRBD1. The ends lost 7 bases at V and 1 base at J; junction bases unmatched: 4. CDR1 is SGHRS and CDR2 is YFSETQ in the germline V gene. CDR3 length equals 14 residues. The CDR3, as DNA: TGCGCCAGCGGGACAGGGGGTATGTCCTACGAGCAGTACTTC. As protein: CASGTGGMSYEQYF.

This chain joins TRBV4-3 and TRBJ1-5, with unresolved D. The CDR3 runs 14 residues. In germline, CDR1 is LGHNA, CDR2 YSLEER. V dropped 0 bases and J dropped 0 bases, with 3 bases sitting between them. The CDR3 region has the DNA TGCGCCAGCAGCCAAGACTATAGCAATCAGCCCCAGCATTTT. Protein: CASSQDYSNQPQHF.

The CDR3 sequence is CASSPGQVYGYTF. The DNA of the CDR3 is TGTGCCAGCAGCCCCGGACAGGTCTATGGCTACACCTTC. The rearrangement links TRBV7-9 to TRBJ1-2; 7 bases align to TRBD1. The V segment lost 5 bases and the J segment 4 bases; nucleotides outside the gene matches: 4. This CDR3 has 13 residues. Germline values: CDR1 SEHNR, CDR2 FQNEAQ (reference sequence).

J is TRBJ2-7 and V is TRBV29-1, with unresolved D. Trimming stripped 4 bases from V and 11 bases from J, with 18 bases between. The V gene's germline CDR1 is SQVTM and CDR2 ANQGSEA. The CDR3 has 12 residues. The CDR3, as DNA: TGCAGCGTTGTATCGCCCCAGGTTGAGGAGTACTTC. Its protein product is CSVVSPQVEEYF.

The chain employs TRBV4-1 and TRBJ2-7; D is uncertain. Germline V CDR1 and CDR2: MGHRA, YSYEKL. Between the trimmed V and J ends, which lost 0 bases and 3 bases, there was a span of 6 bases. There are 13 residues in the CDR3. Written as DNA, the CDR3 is TGCGCCAGCAGCCAAGAGATGTACTACGAGCAGTACTTC. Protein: CASSQEMYYEQYF.

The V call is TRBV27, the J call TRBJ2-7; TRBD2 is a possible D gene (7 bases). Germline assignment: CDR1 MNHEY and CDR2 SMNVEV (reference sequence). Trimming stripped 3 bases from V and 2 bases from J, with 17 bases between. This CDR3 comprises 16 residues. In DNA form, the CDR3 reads TGTGCCAGCAGTTTTTCCGTGGGGGGGCTGACCTACGAGCAGTACTTC. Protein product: CASSFSVGGLTYEQYF.

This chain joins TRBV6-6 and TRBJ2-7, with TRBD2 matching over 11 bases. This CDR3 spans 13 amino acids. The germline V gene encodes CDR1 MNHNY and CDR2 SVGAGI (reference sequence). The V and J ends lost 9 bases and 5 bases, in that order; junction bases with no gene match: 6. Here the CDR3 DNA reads TGTGCCAGTAGACTAGCGGGATCGCACGAGCAGTACTTC. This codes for CASRLAGSHEQYF.

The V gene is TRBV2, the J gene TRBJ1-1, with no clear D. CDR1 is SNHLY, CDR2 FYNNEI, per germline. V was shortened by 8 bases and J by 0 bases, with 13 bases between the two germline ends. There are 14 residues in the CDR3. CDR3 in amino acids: CASPVSRMNTEAFF. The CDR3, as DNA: TGTGCCAGCCCAGTGAGTAGGATGAACACTGAAGCTTTCTTT.

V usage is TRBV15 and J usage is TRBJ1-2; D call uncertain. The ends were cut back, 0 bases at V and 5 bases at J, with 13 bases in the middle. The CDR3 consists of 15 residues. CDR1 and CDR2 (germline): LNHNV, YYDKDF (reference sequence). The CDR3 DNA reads TGTGCCACCAGCAGAGATGGTGGCACCGGGTATGGCTACACCTTC. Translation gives CATSRDGGTGYGYTF.

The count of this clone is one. The DNA for the CDR3 is TGTGCCAGCAGCAACACAGGGGGGGCTCCTGGGCCCCAGCATTTT. Translating it yields CASSNTGGAPGPQHF. This chain uses TRBV7-8 with TRBJ1-5, with TRBD1 matching over 8 bases. This CDR3 comprises 15 residues. V gave up 5 bases and J gave up 9 bases; unmatched junction bases: 12. Germline assignment: CDR1 SGHVS and CDR2 FQNEAQ.

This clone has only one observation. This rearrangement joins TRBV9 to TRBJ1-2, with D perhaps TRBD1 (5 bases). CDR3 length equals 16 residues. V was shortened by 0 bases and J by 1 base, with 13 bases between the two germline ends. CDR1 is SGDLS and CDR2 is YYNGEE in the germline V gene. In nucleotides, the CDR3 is TGTGCCAGCAGCGTAGCGGGGCAGCCTCATAACTATGGCTACACCTTC. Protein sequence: CASSVAGQPHNYGYTF.

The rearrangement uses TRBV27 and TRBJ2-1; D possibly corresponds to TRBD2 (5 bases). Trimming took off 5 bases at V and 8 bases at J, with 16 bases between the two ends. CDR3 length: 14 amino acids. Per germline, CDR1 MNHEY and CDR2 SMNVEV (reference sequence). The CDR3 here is CASSPLSRRDEQFF. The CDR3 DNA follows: TGTGCCAGCAGTCCGTTGTCCCGGCGGGATGAGCAGTTCTTC.

The CDR3 protein is CASSYRWTRNTEAFF. CDR3 nucleotide sequence: TGTGCCAGCAGTTACCGATGGACGAGGAACACTGAAGCTTTCTTT. The rearrangement uses TRBV27 and TRBJ1-1; D not certain. CDR1 is MNHEY and CDR2 is SMNVEV in the germline V gene (reference sequence). Trimming cost V 4 bases and J 1 base, with 13 bases left between them. This CDR3 has 15 residues.

This chain's CDR3 is CASSQFATNEKLFF. CDR3 nucleotide sequence: TGTGCCAGCAGCCAGTTTGCAACTAATGAAAAACTGTTTTTT. The rearrangement links TRBV28 to TRBJ1-4; D not certain. Trimming shortened V by 6 bases and J by 0 bases, and 8 bases separated the two germline ends. Germline assignment: CDR1 MDHEN and CDR2 SYDVKM. The CDR3 has 14 residues.

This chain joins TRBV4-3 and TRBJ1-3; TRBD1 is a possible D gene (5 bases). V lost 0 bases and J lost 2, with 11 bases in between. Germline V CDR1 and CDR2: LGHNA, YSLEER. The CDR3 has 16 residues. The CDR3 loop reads CASSQDSRGAGNTIYF. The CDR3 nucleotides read TGCGCCAGCAGCCAAGACTCACGGGGGGCTGGAAACACCATATATTTT.

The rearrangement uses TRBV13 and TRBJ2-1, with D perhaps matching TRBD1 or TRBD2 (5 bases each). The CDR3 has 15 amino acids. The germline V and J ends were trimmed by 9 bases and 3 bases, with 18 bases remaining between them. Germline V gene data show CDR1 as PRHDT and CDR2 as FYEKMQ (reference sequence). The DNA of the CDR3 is TGTGCCAGTAAGGGGAGAAGCGTTGGCTACAATGAGCAGTTCTTC. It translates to CASKGRSVGYNEQFF.